A single sample gave rise to the 32 T cell receptor beta chains below, sequenced in a study of blood T cell repertoires in COVID-19. Repertoires were generated with immunoSEQ multiplex PCR, while TCRdb's copy carries only in-frame clones and drops some. The sample lists some 70,000 clones, 85% to 90% occurring once. Source material: PBMCs or T cells enriched from blood (not recorded which). All receptors come from a woman aged 35 to 49 who had recovered from COVID-19.

The rearrangement links TRBV11-2 to TRBJ2-2; TRBD1 aligns across 9 bases. Germline values: CDR1 SGHAT, CDR2 FQNNGV. The length of the CDR3 is 19 residues. V lost 6 bases to trimming and J lost 6 bases; unmatched junction nucleotides: 20. CDR3 in DNA: TGTGCCAGCAGGACATACCCTATTCGGGACAGGGCAAGATCCGGGGAGCTGTTTTTT. Translation: CASRTYPIRDRARSGELFF. Filled out from reference TRBV11-2 and TRBJ2-2, the complete variable domain reads EAGVAQSPRYKIIEKRQSVAFWCNPISGHATLYWYQQILGQGPKLLIQFQNNGVVDDSQLPKDRFSAERLKGVDSTLKIQPAKLEDSAVYLCASRTYPIRDRARSGELFFGEGSRLTVL.

V gene TRBV6-4 combines with J gene TRBJ2-3; a weak D match, TRBD2 (6 bases). CDR3 length: 17 amino acids. With 3 bases removed from V and 1 base from J, the gap between germline ends came to 17 bases. Germline CDR1 and CDR2: MRHNA and SNTAGT. In DNA, the CDR3 is TGTGCCAGCAGTGAAATGGAGTTGGGGGGAGGCACAGATACGCAGTATTTT. Translated: CASSEMELGGGTDTQYF.

The chain carries TRBV23-1 and TRBJ2-7; D is possibly TRBD1 (5 bases). TRBV23-1 carries the ORF label, with uncertain function. V was clipped by 7 bases and J by 1 base, with 20 bases between them. CDR3 length: 16 residues. The CDR3 nucleotides are TGCGCCAGCACAACAACAGGTAGGGGCCGATCCTACGAGCAGTACTTC. As protein: CASTTTGRGRSYEQYF.

This clone has only one observation. The chain links TRBV5-1 to TRBJ1-1; 8 positions match TRBD1. Germline CDR1 reads SGHRS; CDR2 reads YFSETQ. V was clipped by 1 base and J by 1 base; unmatched bases: 9. The CDR3 length is 17 residues. The CDR3: CASSLRNGQGGNTEAFF. Here the CDR3 DNA reads TGCGCCAGCAGCTTGCGAAACGGACAGGGTGGGAACACTGAAGCTTTCTTT. Full variable domain (outside the CDR3, taken from reference TRBV5-1 and TRBJ1-1): KAGVTQTPRYLIKTRGQQVTLSCSPISGHRSVSWYQQTPGQGLQFLFEYFSETQRNKGNFPGRFSGRQFSNSRSEMNVSTLELGDSALYLCASSLRNGQGGNTEAFFGQGTRLTVV.

DNA of the CDR3: TGTGCCAGTAGTATTACCAGCGGGGGGGGTTATGAGCAGTTCTTC. Protein product: CASSITSGGGYEQFF. V usage is TRBV19 and J usage is TRBJ2-1; 10 bases line up with TRBD2. Germline CDR1 is LNHDA and CDR2 is SQIVND (reference sequence). The CDR3 has 15 amino acids. V dropped 3 bases and J dropped 8; count of bases not matched to a gene: 7. Supplemented by reference TRBV19 and TRBJ2-1, the full variable domain reads DGGITQSPKYLFRKEGQNVTLSCEQNLNHDAMYWYRQDPGQGLRLIYYSQIVNDFQKGDIAEGYSVSREKKESFPLTVTSAQKNPTAFYLCASSITSGGGYEQFFGPGTRLTVL.

The V gene is TRBV29-1, the J gene TRBJ1-1; a possible D gene is TRBD1 (6 bases). Deletions cut 4 bases from V and 0 bases from J, with 18 bases between. CDR1 and CDR2 from the germline V gene are SQVTM and ANQGSEA. The CDR3 is 16 residues long. The CDR3 DNA reads TGCAGCGTTGGATCTTCTCGGGGGGCTTTGAACACTGAAGCTTTCTTT. Protein sequence: CSVGSSRGALNTEAFF.

The V call is TRBV7-9, the J call TRBJ2-7, with 9 bases that match TRBD2. The germline CDR1 and CDR2 sequences are SEHNR and FQNEAQ (reference sequence). The CDR3 covers 16 residues. V lost 5 bases, J lost 0 bases, and 8 bases stayed unmatched. The chain's CDR3 is CASSLGSGGPSYEQYF. The CDR3, as DNA: TGTGCCAGCAGCCTCGGTAGCGGGGGACCCTCCTACGAGCAGTACTTC.

This clone was seen once. CDR3 in DNA: TGTGCCAGCAGCCGGGACAGGGCAGGACAGCCCCAGCATTTT. Encoded protein: CASSRDRAGQPQHF. The rearrangement links TRBV7-9 to TRBJ1-5; 9 nucleotides line up with TRBD1. Germline V CDR1 and CDR2: SEHNR, FQNEAQ (reference sequence). V dropped 5 bases and J dropped 7; count of bases not matched to a gene: 6. This CDR3 is built from 14 residues.

This clone was seen more than once but under ten times. The CDR3 loop is CASSLLDRVDTEAFF. CDR3 DNA sequence: TGTGCCAGCAGCTTACTGGACAGGGTAGACACTGAAGCTTTCTTT. This chain uses TRBV5-6 with TRBJ1-1; 8 bases agree with TRBD1. CDR3 length: 15 residues. The junction had 6 bases not matched to a gene; V was cut back by 2 bases and J by 3 bases. Germline CDR1 and CDR2: SGHDT and YYEEEE.

The chain uses TRBV4-1 and TRBJ2-7, with 9 positions matching TRBD1. Germline V gene sequence: CDR1 MGHRA, CDR2 YSYEKL. V lost 0 bases and J lost 3; bases outside the gene matches: 12. The CDR3 loop spans 18 amino acids. CDR3 DNA sequence: TGCGCCAGCAGCCAAGATCTCCCGCGGGACAGGGCCAACTACGAGCAGTACTTC. It encodes CASSQDLPRDRANYEQYF.

The chain joins TRBV20-1 to TRBJ2-5; 7 positions agree with TRBD1. The ends lost 3 bases at V and 2 bases at J; junction bases unmatched: 6. The CDR3 loop spans 14 amino acids. The germline V gene has CDR1 DFQATT and CDR2 SNEGSKA (reference sequence). The CDR3 DNA follows: TGCAGTGCTAGTCCCCCGGGACAGCAAGAGACCCAGTACTTC. It is translated as CSASPPGQQETQYF.

The chain has TRBV5-4 and TRBJ1-2, with TRBD1 identical over 10 bases. Unmatched junction bases numbered 7, after V lost 4 bases and J lost 4 bases. Germline V CDR1 and CDR2: SGHNT, YYREEE (reference sequence). CDR3 length: 15 residues. CDR3 residues: CASSRQGALGYGYTF. For the CDR3, the DNA is TGTGCCAGCAGCCGACAGGGGGCTTTGGGCTATGGCTACACCTTC.

Of note for this clone: The same CDR3 also results from other DNA sequences found in this sample. The chain employs TRBV7-9 and TRBJ2-7; the D is unclear. The CDR3 sequence is 13 residues long. Trimming left V 2 bases short and J 3 bases short, with 8 bases between. CDR1 is SEHNR, CDR2 FQNEAQ, per germline (reference sequence). This CDR3 reads CASSLPPGYEQYF. The DNA of the CDR3 is TGTGCCAGCAGCTTACCTCCGGGCTACGAGCAGTACTTC.

This rearrangement joins TRBV11-2 to TRBJ2-3; 8 bases match TRBD2. This CDR3 is built from 18 residues. After removal of 1 base from V and 3 bases from J, the junction contained 12 bases not matched to a gene. Germline lookup yields CDR1 SGHAT and CDR2 FQNNGV. In DNA form, the CDR3 reads TGTGCCAGCAGCTTAGGAGGGGGACTAGTTATCCTAACAGATACGCAGTATTTT. This encodes CASSLGGGLVILTDTQYF.

This clone has just a few counts. The chain carries TRBV7-6 and TRBJ2-7; TRBD2 matches at 13 bases. Germline values: CDR1 SGHVS, CDR2 FNYEAQ. V lost 3 bases to trimming and J lost 4 bases; unmatched junction nucleotides: 6. This CDR3 contains 16 residues. CDR3 nucleotides: TGTGCCAGCAGCTTCCGACTAGCGGGGGGCAGGTACGAGCAGTACTTC. Translation gives CASSFRLAGGRYEQYF.

The gene calls are TRBV2 and TRBJ1-2; 12 bases align to TRBD1. The germline V gene has CDR1 SNHLY and CDR2 FYNNEI. V gave up 6 bases and J gave up 4 bases; unmatched junction bases: 9. This CDR3 region has 16 residues. CDR3 DNA sequence: TGTGCCAGCAGGAGGGACGGGACAGGGGGCGTCTATGGCTACACCTTC. It specifies CASRRDGTGGVYGYTF.

This chain joins TRBV5-4 and TRBJ1-2; D is ambiguous. This CDR3 region has 15 residues. V lost 1 base to trimming and J lost 0 bases, with 10 bases between them. From germline, CDR1 is SGHNT and CDR2 YYREEE (reference sequence). DNA for the CDR3: TGTGCCAGCAGCTTGAAGCTTCTTACTAACTATGGCTACACCTTC. Translated: CASSLKLLTNYGYTF.

The V and J genes are TRBV18 and TRBJ1-3, with 7 bases fitting TRBD1. Germline V gene data show CDR1 as KGHSH and CDR2 as LQKENI. Trimming at V came to 3 bases and at J to 0 bases, leaving 8 bases not matched to a gene. This CDR3 is 17 amino acids long. CDR3: CASSPLETGPSGNTIYF. For the CDR3, the DNA is TGTGCCAGCTCACCTCTAGAGACAGGGCCCTCTGGAAACACCATATATTTT.

V is TRBV18 and J is TRBJ1-1; TRBD1 agrees at 8 bases. J was trimmed by 3 bases and V by 6 bases; bases with no gene match: 6. Germline V gene lookup returns CDR1 KGHSH and CDR2 LQKENI. The CDR3 runs to 14 residues. The CDR3 reads CASSRAGGDTEAFF. In nucleotides, the CDR3 is TGTGCCAGCTCCCGGGCAGGGGGCGACACTGAAGCTTTCTTT.

The CDR3 loop reads CASSPETGSSNTGELFF. The CDR3 bases are TGCGCCAGCAGCCCAGAAACCGGGTCATCGAACACCGGGGAGCTGTTTTTT. The chain has TRBV4-1 and TRBJ2-2; D remains unclear. Trimming shortened V by 4 bases and J by 0 bases, and 15 bases separated the two germline ends. The CDR3 extends over 17 amino acids. The V gene's germline CDR1 is MGHRA and CDR2 YSYEKL.

This chain links TRBV7-9 with TRBJ2-7, with TRBD1 matching 7 bases. The V segment lost 6 bases and the J segment 1 base; nucleotides outside the gene matches: 6. Germline V gives CDR1 SEHNR, CDR2 FQNEAQ (reference sequence). The length of the CDR3 is 14 residues. The CDR3 bases are TGTGCCAGCAGGGGCGACAGGGATTCCTACGAGCAGTACTTC. Its protein product is CASRGDRDSYEQYF.

The chain couples TRBV11-3 to TRBJ1-1; possible D gene TRBD1, 5 bases. This CDR3 contains 14 residues. The germline CDR1 and CDR2 sequences are SGHNT and YENEEA. With 5 bases removed from V and 6 bases from J, the gap between germline ends came to 16 bases. Written as DNA, the CDR3 is TGTGCCAGCAGCCGACTAGGCTCGGGGCCTGAAGCTTTCTTT. Residues: CASSRLGSGPEAFF.

This rearrangement joins TRBV11-3 to TRBJ2-1; TRBD2 aligns across 8 bases. The CDR3 runs to 17 residues. J lost 0 bases, V lost 1 base, and 5 bases had no gene match. Germline loops: CDR1 SGHNT, CDR2 YENEEA. Here the CDR3 reads CASSLGVAGTSYNEQFF. The CDR3 nucleotides read TGTGCCAGCAGCTTAGGGGTAGCGGGGACCTCCTACAATGAGCAGTTCTTC.

This sequence joins TRBV5-4 and TRBJ2-7, with TRBD1 matching over 8 bases. CDR1 is SGHNT and CDR2 is YYREEE in the germline V gene (reference sequence). Trimming removed 1 base from V and 6 bases from J; junction bases left unmatched: 12. The CDR3 consists of 16 residues. The CDR3 here is CASSLSRFRGQGEQYF. Here the CDR3 DNA reads TGTGCCAGCAGCTTGTCTCGATTCAGGGGGCAAGGCGAGCAGTACTTC. Drawing the rest from reference TRBV5-4 and TRBJ2-7, the complete variable domain is ETGVTQSPTHLIKTRGQQVTLRCSSQSGHNTVSWYQQALGQGPQFIFQYYREEENGRGNFPPRFSGLQFPNYSSELNVNALELDDSALYLCASSLSRFRGQGEQYFGPGTRLTVT.

The V call is TRBV6-5, the J call TRBJ2-3, with a possible D match to TRBD1 (5 bases). The CDR3 is 16 amino acids. Deletions cut 0 bases from V and 4 bases from J, with 14 bases between. Germline-derived CDR1 and CDR2 are MNHEY and SVGAGI. The CDR3 DNA follows: TGTGCCAGCAGTTACTCTTTGGGGCGGTGGTCAGATACGCAGTATTTT. Translating gives CASSYSLGRWSDTQYF.

The DNA of the CDR3 is TGTGCCAGCAGCTTTGCCGTCAGGGGGACCCACGAGCAGTACTTC. The encoded protein is CASSFAVRGTHEQYF. This rearrangement joins TRBV7-2 to TRBJ2-7, with 7 nucleotides matching TRBD1. The J segment lost 5 bases and the V segment lost 3 bases, leaving 10 bases of the junction unmatched. Germline assignment: CDR1 SGHTA and CDR2 FQGNSA. This CDR3 is built from 15 residues.

The J gene is TRBJ2-2, the V gene TRBV21-1; the D call TRBD1 from the table was never checked on the DNA. TRBV21-1 is flagged as a pseudogene. This CDR3 region has 16 residues. The CDR3 nucleotides are TGTGCCAGCAGCCGACCCGGGACAACGAACACCGGGGAGCTGTTTTTT. This sequence encodes CASSRPGTTNTGELFF.

The rearrangement uses TRBV7-8 and TRBJ1-4, with a weak D call TRBD1 (6 bases). Between the trimmed V and J ends, which lost 5 bases and 8 bases, there was a span of 9 bases. This CDR3 spans 12 amino acids. Germline CDR1 is SGHVS and CDR2 is FQNEAQ. CDR3 loop: CASSTRGEKLFF. As DNA, the CDR3 is TGTGCCAGCAGCACCAGGGGAGAAAAACTGTTTTTT.

This clone was counted once. The chain combines TRBV11-2 with TRBJ2-2; D is uncertain. Germline CDR1 is SGHAT and CDR2 is FQNNGV. The CDR3 covers 13 residues. V gave up 3 bases and J gave up 0 bases, with 2 bases separating them. This CDR3 is CASSFANTGELFF. CDR3 in DNA: TGTGCCAGCAGCTTCGCGAACACCGGGGAGCTGTTTTTT.

The gene calls are TRBV4-1 and TRBJ1-2; the D gene is possibly TRBD1 (6 bases). Trimming took off 1 base at V and 6 bases at J, with 9 bases between the two ends. The CDR3 sequence is 13 residues long. CDR1 is MGHRA, CDR2 YSYEKL, per germline. The DNA of the CDR3 is TGCGCCAGCAGCCAAGTAGCAGGGGATGGCTACACCTTC. The encoded protein is CASSQVAGDGYTF.

This rearrangement joins TRBV7-9 to TRBJ2-7; no clear D. Germline CDR1 SEHNR, CDR2 FQNEAQ (reference sequence). This CDR3 spans 13 amino acids. V was shortened by 2 bases and J by 5 bases, with 10 bases between the two germline ends. The CDR3, as DNA: TGTGCCAGCAGCTTATCTAACCCCAACGAGCAGTACTTC. Protein sequence: CASSLSNPNEQYF.

The chain couples TRBV5-5 to TRBJ2-2; D may be TRBD1 (6 bases). This CDR3 has 15 amino acids. Trimming took off 2 bases at V and 3 bases at J, with 11 bases between the two ends. Germline V gene data show CDR1 as SGHKS and CDR2 as YYEKEE (reference sequence). Written as DNA, the CDR3 is TGTGCCAGCAGCTTCAAACAGGGATACACCGGGGAGCTGTTTTTT. As protein: CASSFKQGYTGELFF. The variable domain in full, with the rest retrieved from reference TRBV5-5 and TRBJ2-2, is DAGVTQSPTHLIKTRGQQVTLRCSPISGHKSVSWYQQVLGQGPQFIFQYYEKEERGRGNFPDRFSARQFPNYSSELNVNALLLGDSALYLCASSFKQGYTGELFFGEGSRLTVL.